The T cell receptor (beta chain) under discussion was sequenced for a study of shared clonotypes between healthy human individuals. Germline V CDR1 and CDR2: MDHEN, SYDVKM. The CDR3 consists of 13 residues. Trimming shortened V by 5 bases and J by 0 bases, and 5 bases separated the two germline ends. Using about 0.2 ug DNA, about 30,000 T cell genomes, the sorted-subset replicate PCRs were run. The protocol was immunoSEQ multiplex PCR, while the TCRdb copy is restricted to in-frame clones and leaves out a portion. The table includes some 790,000 clones, 55% to 80% detected once. Each of the donors was a healthy adult who was HIV-negative and had not had a recent acute infection or vaccination. Study conclusions and caveats: Rarefaction gave evidence that sorted-subset sequencing remained incomplete despite large depth.

On this clone: What it recognizes is unknown.

The rearrangement uses TRBV28 and TRBJ2-1; D may correspond to TRBD1 or TRBD2 (5 bases each). The source of this sequence is a young woman in good health. Sequencing input: memory CD4+ T cells sorted from blood. Indicated subset: CD45RA-negative fraction. The CDR3 region has the DNA TGTGCCAGCAGTGGGGGCTCCTACAATGAGCAGTTCTTC. Translating it yields CASSGGSYNEQFF.